The next 27 T cell receptor beta chains were all read from a single sample in a study of blood T cell repertoires in COVID-19. Method: immunoSEQ multiplex PCR; TCRdb's copy keeps in-frame clones and lacks some. The sample contains under 200,000 clones, roughly 73% of which appear only once. Specimen: peripheral blood. These receptors originate from a man aged 65-85 years with acute or convalescent COVID-19.

This clone turned up a few times. The V call is TRBV7-9, the J call TRBJ1-2; D might be TRBD1 (5 bases). This CDR3 contains 15 residues. Germline V gene sequence: CDR1 SEHNR, CDR2 FQNEAQ (reference sequence). V lost 5 bases, J lost 7 bases, and 20 bases lay in between. CDR3 sequence reads: CASSIGAAGNFGYTF. The CDR3 coding sequence is TGTGCCAGCAGCATAGGAGCTGCAGGGAATTTTGGCTACACCTTC.

The chain has TRBV5-1 and TRBJ2-5, with 9 bases that match TRBD2. The CDR3 length is 14 residues. V trimming: 4 bases; J trimming: 3 bases; junction bases outside the gene matches: 4. Germline loops: CDR1 SGHRS, CDR2 YFSETQ. CDR3 nucleotides: TGCGCCAGCAGCGGGGGACTAGCAGAAGAGACCCAGTACTTC. This codes for CASSGGLAEETQYF.

The table lists this clone with a few counts. The chain is built from TRBV11-2 and TRBJ2-3, with D possibly matching TRBD1 (5 bases). The CDR3 totals 15 residues. The V end lost 6 bases, the J end lost 8 bases, and 21 bases lay between the germline ends. In germline, CDR1 is SGHAT, CDR2 FQNNGV. Written as DNA, the CDR3 is TGTGCCAGCAGTTTGCAGGGATTGAATGAAGGTACGCAGTATTTT. Protein sequence: CASSLQGLNEGTQYF.

The chain couples TRBV5-1 to TRBJ1-5, with 7 bases that match TRBD1. The CDR3 loop spans 15 amino acids. V shed 4 bases, J shed 4 bases, and the junction held 8 bases outside the gene matches. Germline V gene sequence: CDR1 SGHRS, CDR2 YFSETQ. The chain's CDR3 is CASSLTGLTNQPQHF. CDR3 in DNA: TGCGCCAGCAGCCTGACAGGGCTAACAAATCAGCCCCAGCATTTT.

This chain uses TRBV18 with TRBJ2-2; D gene unclear. The CDR3 has 12 amino acids. With 2 bases removed from V and 5 bases from J, the gap between germline ends came to 3 bases. CDR1 and CDR2 from the germline V gene are KGHSH and LQKENI. Here the CDR3 DNA reads TGTGCCAGCTCACCAGTAACCGGGGAGCTGTTTTTT. Translating it yields CASSPVTGELFF.

This clone has just a few counts. The rearrangement links TRBV6-5 to TRBJ2-7; D perhaps matches TRBD1 (6 bases). V was shortened by 4 bases and J by 11 bases, with 21 bases between the two germline ends. CDR1 is MNHEY and CDR2 is SVGAGI in the germline V gene. The CDR3 has 14 amino acids. The CDR3 is CASSSKSTQGREYF. CDR3 in DNA: TGTGCCAGCAGTTCAAAGAGCACACAGGGTCGTGAGTACTTC.

About this clone itself: Other nucleotide sequences from this sample produce the same CDR3. This rearrangement joins TRBV7-2 to TRBJ2-3; 7 nucleotides line up with TRBD2. Germline V gives CDR1 SGHTA, CDR2 FQGNSA. The CDR3 is 16 residues long. The trim removed 1 base at V and 2 bases at J, leaving 6 bases unmatched. This CDR3 is CASSLDLAENTDTQYF. The CDR3 region has the DNA TGTGCCAGCAGCTTAGATCTAGCGGAAAACACAGATACGCAGTATTTT.

This clone was recorded only once. V is TRBV7-9 and J is TRBJ2-7; TRBD2 matches at 11 bases. Germline CDR1 reads SEHNR; CDR2 reads FQNEAQ (reference sequence). CDR3 length equals 15 residues. The V gene end was trimmed by 5 bases and the J gene end by 3 bases; junction bases not matched to a gene: 6. In DNA form, the CDR3 reads TGTGCCAGCAGCACGGGACTAGCGGCCATCTACGAGCAGTACTTC. It yields the protein CASSTGLAAIYEQYF.

The chain employs TRBV3-1 (or the pseudogene TRBV3-2) and TRBJ2-2; no reliable D call. The CDR3 contains 12 residues. Germline V gives CDR1 LGHDT, CDR2 YNNKEL (reference sequence). V gave up 6 bases and J gave up 6 bases, with 8 bases separating them. The CDR3 DNA reads as TGTGCCAGCAGGGTGGGCGCCGGGGAGCTGTTTTTT. Amino acid sequence: CASRVGAGELFF.

The chain is built from TRBV6-5 and TRBJ2-7, with 8 bases that match TRBD1. Germline V lookup: CDR1 MNHEY, CDR2 SVGAGI. V was pared by 6 bases and J by 1 base, with 8 bases of the junction left unmatched. The CDR3 is made up of 15 amino acids. The CDR3 is CASRAGTGSSYEQYF. Written as DNA, the CDR3 is TGTGCCAGCAGAGCCGGGACAGGTTCGTCCTACGAGCAGTACTTC.

As to this clone: The sample contains more than one DNA sequence encoding this CDR3. This chain joins TRBV7-6 and TRBJ1-1; maybe TRBD1 (5 bases). In germline, CDR1 is SGHVS, CDR2 FNYEAQ. The CDR3 runs 14 residues. Trimming removed 1 base at V and 3 bases at J, with 9 bases between. Here the CDR3 DNA reads TGTGCCAGCAGCTTAGTTACGGGGGACACTGAAGCTTTCTTT. Its translation is CASSLVTGDTEAFF.

The chain recombines TRBV3-1 (or the pseudogene TRBV3-2) with TRBJ1-1; 7 positions agree with TRBD1. The germline gives CDR1 LGHDT, CDR2 YNNKEL (reference sequence). The V segment lost 0 bases and the J segment 4 bases; nucleotides outside the gene matches: 5. The CDR3 extends over 15 amino acids. CDR3 sequence: CASSQEQGQGTEAFF. The CDR3 region has the DNA TGTGCCAGCAGCCAAGAACAGGGGCAGGGCACTGAAGCTTTCTTT.

The chain uses TRBV6-5 and TRBJ2-3, with 11 positions matching TRBD2. Trimming at V came to 7 bases and at J to 6 bases, leaving 6 bases not matched to a gene. Germline V lookup: CDR1 MNHEY, CDR2 SVGAGI. The CDR3 contains 14 residues. The CDR3 is CASNLAGGGDTQYF. CDR3 nucleotides: TGTGCCAGCAACCTAGCGGGGGGCGGGGATACGCAGTATTTT.

The chain couples TRBV7-2 to TRBJ1-1, with 8 bases identical to TRBD1. CDR1 and CDR2 (germline): SGHTA, FQGNSA. This CDR3 region has 14 residues. After removal of 5 bases from V and 1 base from J, the junction contained 3 bases not matched to a gene. DNA for the CDR3: TGTGCCAGCAGCGGGGGGACAGGGAACACTGAAGCTTTCTTT. Translated: CASSGGTGNTEAFF.

This clone was observed a few times. This sequence joins TRBV5-4 and TRBJ1-3; no firm D call. Trimming pared 0 bases from V and 0 bases from J, leaving 7 bases between. The CDR3 is made up of 15 amino acids. Germline values: CDR1 SGHNT, CDR2 YYREEE (reference sequence). CDR3 sequence: CASSLAGFSGNTIYF. The CDR3 DNA follows: TGTGCCAGCAGCTTGGCAGGATTCTCTGGAAACACCATATATTTT.

The chain is built from TRBV3-1 (or the pseudogene TRBV3-2) and TRBJ1-3; D uncertain. This CDR3 region has 13 residues. Germline CDR1 and CDR2: LGHDT and YNNKEL (reference sequence). V shed 2 bases and J shed 11 bases, with 13 bases lying between them. CDR3 amino acids: CASSQKVDRAIYF. The CDR3, as DNA: TGTGCCAGCAGCCAAAAGGTGGATCGGGCCATATATTTT.

The chain carries TRBV3-1 (or the pseudogene TRBV3-2) and TRBJ2-7; D not resolved. Deletions cut 0 bases from V and 5 bases from J, with 11 bases between. Per the germline V gene, CDR1 is LGHDT and CDR2 is YNNKEL (reference sequence). The CDR3 contains 14 residues. CDR3 nucleotide sequence: TGTGCCAGCAGCCAAGAACCGAGGTCCCACGAGCAGTACTTC. It specifies CASSQEPRSHEQYF.

V usage is TRBV6-4 and J usage is TRBJ1-5, with 7 bases matching TRBD1. The CDR3 is made up of 16 amino acids. CDR1 is MRHNA, CDR2 SNTAGT, per germline. V lost 2 bases, J lost 3 bases, and 7 bases stayed unmatched. The CDR3 nucleotides read TGTGCCAGCAGTGACCCCAGGGGGACGGCCAATCAGCCCCAGCATTTT. It specifies CASSDPRGTANQPQHF.

V and J are TRBV28 and TRBJ2-7; no reliable D call. Germline V lookup: CDR1 MDHEN, CDR2 SYDVKM. V lost 5 bases to trimming and J lost 5 bases, with 7 bases between them. The CDR3 runs 11 residues. The CDR3 sequence is CASSPRNEQYF. DNA for the CDR3: TGTGCCAGCAGTCCCAGGAACGAGCAGTACTTC.

The V call is TRBV7-8, the J call TRBJ2-7, with 10 nucleotides matching TRBD1. CDR1 SGHVS and CDR2 FQNEAQ come from the germline V gene. CDR3 size: 14 residues. The ends lost 5 bases at V and 5 bases at J; junction bases unmatched: 6. CDR3 sequence: CASSHRDRGNEQYF. Written as DNA, the CDR3 is TGTGCCAGCAGCCACCGGGACAGGGGAAACGAGCAGTACTTC.

This rearrangement joins TRBV9 to TRBJ2-1; D gene ambiguous. V lost 0 bases to trimming and J lost 0 bases, with 7 bases between them. From germline, CDR1 is SGDLS and CDR2 YYNGEE. There are 15 residues in the CDR3. The DNA of the CDR3 is TGTGCCAGCAGCGTAGGCCGGAGCTCCTACAATGAGCAGTTCTTC. The encoded protein is CASSVGRSSYNEQFF.

The chain recombines TRBV7-2 with TRBJ2-5; 11 bases fit TRBD2. The CDR3 is 16 residues long. J lost 6 bases, V lost 1 base, and 7 bases had no gene match. Looked up from germline, CDR1 is SGHTA and CDR2 is FQGNSA. CDR3 residues: CASSLEPSGRLKTQYF. CDR3 DNA sequence: TGTGCCAGCAGCTTAGAACCTAGCGGGAGGCTTAAGACCCAGTACTTC.

The V gene is TRBV6-5, the J gene TRBJ1-6; D unresolved. The length of the CDR3 is 15 residues. Deletions cut 0 bases from V and 5 bases from J, with 8 bases between. CDR1 is MNHEY, CDR2 SVGAGI, per germline. This CDR3 reads CASSYSRLNNSPLHF. CDR3 nucleotides: TGTGCCAGCAGTTACTCGAGATTGAATAATTCACCCCTCCACTTT.

The chain has TRBV3-1 (or the pseudogene TRBV3-2) and TRBJ1-4, with TRBD1 matching over 9 bases. Germline values: CDR1 LGHDT, CDR2 YNNKEL (reference sequence). V trimming: 3 bases; J trimming: 7 bases; junction bases outside the gene matches: 6. The length of the CDR3 is 15 residues. This CDR3 reads CASSQNRGPTEKLFF. CDR3 nucleotides: TGTGCCAGCAGCCAGAACAGGGGGCCTACTGAAAAACTGTTTTTT.

The genes are TRBV27 and TRBJ2-1; 9 nucleotides match TRBD2. Germline loops: CDR1 MNHEY, CDR2 SMNVEV (reference sequence). This CDR3 contains 15 residues. V gave up 5 bases and J gave up 1 base; unmatched junction bases: 3. The CDR3 here is CASSPGLASYNEQFF. The DNA for the CDR3 is TGTGCCAGCAGTCCGGGACTAGCTTCCTACAATGAGCAGTTCTTC.

The V call is TRBV3-1 (or the pseudogene TRBV3-2), the J call TRBJ2-3; the D gene is possibly TRBD2 (6 bases). Germline V gene sequence: CDR1 LGHDT, CDR2 YNNKEL (reference sequence). The V end lost 7 bases, the J end lost 0 bases, and 8 bases lay between the germline ends. The CDR3 loop spans 13 amino acids. CDR3 loop: CASTRGSTDTQYF. The CDR3 DNA reads as TGTGCCAGCACGCGGGGTAGCACAGATACGCAGTATTTT.

This CDR3 reads CASSPGGGPVRETQYF. In DNA, the CDR3 is TGTGCCAGCAGCCCTGGAGGAGGTCCTGTCAGAGAGACCCAGTACTTC. V usage is TRBV5-4 and J usage is TRBJ2-5; the D gene is possibly TRBD2 (5 bases). The length of the CDR3 is 16 residues. The V gene lost 4 bases and the J gene lost 4 bases, with 20 bases spanning the gap. Germline CDR1 is SGHNT and CDR2 is YYREEE (reference sequence).